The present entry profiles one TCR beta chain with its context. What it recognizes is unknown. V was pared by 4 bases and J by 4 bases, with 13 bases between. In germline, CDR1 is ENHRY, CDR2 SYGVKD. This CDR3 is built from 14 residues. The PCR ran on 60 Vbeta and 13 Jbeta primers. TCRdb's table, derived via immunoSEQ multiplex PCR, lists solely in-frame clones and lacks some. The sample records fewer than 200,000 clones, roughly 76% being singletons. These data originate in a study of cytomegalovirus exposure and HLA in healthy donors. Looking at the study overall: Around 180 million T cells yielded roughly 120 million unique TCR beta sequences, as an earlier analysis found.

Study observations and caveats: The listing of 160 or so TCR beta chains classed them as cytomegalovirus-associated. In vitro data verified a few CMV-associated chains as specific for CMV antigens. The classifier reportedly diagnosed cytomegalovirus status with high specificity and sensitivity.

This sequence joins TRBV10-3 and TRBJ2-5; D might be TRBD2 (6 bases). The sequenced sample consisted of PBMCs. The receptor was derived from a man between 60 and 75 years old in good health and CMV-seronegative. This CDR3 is CAISAGFGGETQYF. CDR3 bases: TGTGCCATCAGTGCAGGGTTCGGGGGAGAGACCCAGTACTTC.